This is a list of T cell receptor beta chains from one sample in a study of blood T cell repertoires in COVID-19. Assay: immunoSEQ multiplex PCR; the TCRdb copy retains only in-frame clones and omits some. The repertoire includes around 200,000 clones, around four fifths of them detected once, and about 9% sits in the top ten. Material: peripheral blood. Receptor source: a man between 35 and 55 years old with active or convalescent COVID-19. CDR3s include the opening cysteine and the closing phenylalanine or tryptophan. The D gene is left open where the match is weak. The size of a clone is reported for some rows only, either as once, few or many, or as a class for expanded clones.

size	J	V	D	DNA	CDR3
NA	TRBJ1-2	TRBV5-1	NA	TGCGCCAGCAGCCCTAGGGGCGTCGGCTATGGCTACACCTTC	CASSPRGVGYGYTF
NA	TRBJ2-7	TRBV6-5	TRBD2	TGTGCCAGCAGCTTAAGCGGGAGTTACGAGCAGTACTTC	CASSLSGSYEQYF
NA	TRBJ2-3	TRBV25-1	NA	TGTGCCAGCAGTGAATCGGAGGAGTCTAGCACAGATACGCAGTATTTT	CASSESEESSTDTQYF
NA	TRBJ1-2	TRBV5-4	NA	TGTGCCAGCAGCTTGAAAGAGAACTATGGCTACACCTTC	CASSLKENYGYTF
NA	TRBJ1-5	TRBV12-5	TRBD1	TGTGCTAGTGGGGTCGTGGGGGTAACAGGGGTTGTCAATCAGCCCCAGCATTTT	CASGVVGVTGVVNQPQHF
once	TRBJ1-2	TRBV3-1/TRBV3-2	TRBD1	TGTGCCAGCAGGTCCACCGGGACAGGGGATGGCTACACCTTC	CASRSTGTGDGYTF
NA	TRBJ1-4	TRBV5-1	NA	TGCGCCAGCAGCTGGCGAGGGGGTTCTAATGAAAAACTGTTTTTT	CASSWRGGSNEKLFF
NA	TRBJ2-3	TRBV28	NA	TGTGCCAGCAGCTTCCTCTGGCCCACAGATACGCAGTATTTT	CASSFLWPTDTQYF
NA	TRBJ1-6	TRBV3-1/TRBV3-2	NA	TGTGCCAGCAGCCAAAACCGTCCGGGAGTGTACTATAATTCACCCCTCCACTTT	CASSQNRPGVYYNSPLHF
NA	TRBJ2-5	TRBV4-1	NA	TGCGCCAGCAGCCAACCTAACAGGGCCCAAGAGACCCAGTACTTC	CASSQPNRAQETQYF
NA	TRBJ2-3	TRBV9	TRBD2	TGTGCCAGCAGCGTAGGGAGCGGGGCCAGCACAGATACGCAGTATTTT	CASSVGSGASTDTQYF
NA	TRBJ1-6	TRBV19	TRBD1	TGTGCCAGTAGGTTGACAGGGGGTGACTCACCCCTCCACTTT	CASRLTGGDSPLHF
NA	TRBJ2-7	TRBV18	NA	TGTGCCAGCTCACCTTCGGGACAAGGATACGAGCAGTACTTC	CASSPSGQGYEQYF
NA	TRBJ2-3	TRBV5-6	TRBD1	TGTGCCAGCAGCTTAGGACAGGGTCCCCCCCCTCGGAATACGCAGTATTTT	CASSLGQGPPPRNTQYF
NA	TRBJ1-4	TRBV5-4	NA	TGTGCCAGCAGCTTAGGAGGGGCTAATGAAAAACTGTTTTTT	CASSLGGANEKLFF
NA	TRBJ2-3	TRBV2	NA	TGTGCCAGCAGAATCCCCCTCTGGACAGTGGGGCAGAAAACTAGCACAGATACGCAGTATTTT	CASRIPLWTVGQKTSTDTQYF
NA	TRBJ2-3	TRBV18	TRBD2	TGTGCCAGCTCACTAAGGGCTAGCGGGGTACCAGATACGCAGTATTTT	CASSLRASGVPDTQYF
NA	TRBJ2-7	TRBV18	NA	TGTGCCAGCTCACCGGGGGCTAGCGGCTCCTACGAGCAGTACTTC	CASSPGASGSYEQYF
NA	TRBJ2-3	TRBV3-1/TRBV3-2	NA	TGTGCCAGCAGCCAACAGTCTAGCACAGATACGCAGTATTTT	CASSQQSSTDTQYF
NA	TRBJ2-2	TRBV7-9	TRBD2	TGTGCCAGCAGCTCGACTAGCGGGAGAAGTGGCACCGGGGAGCTGTTTTTT	CASSSTSGRSGTGELFF
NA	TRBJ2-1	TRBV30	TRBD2	TGTGCCTGGAGGGGGGGGTCTGGGTACAATGAGCAGTTCTTC	CAWRGGSGYNEQFF
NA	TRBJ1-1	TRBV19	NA	TGTGCCAGTAGGACTTGGAACACAGGGTCCTCTGAAGCTTTCTTT	CASRTWNTGSSEAFF
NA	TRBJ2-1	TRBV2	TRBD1	TGTGCCAGCAGTCGAGGACAGGGGGCGCGCGGTGAGCAGTTCTTC	CASSRGQGARGEQFF
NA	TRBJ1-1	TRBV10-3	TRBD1	TGTGCCATCAGAGGACAGGGGAGGGTCTTGAACACTGAAGCTTTCTTT	CAIRGQGRVLNTEAFF
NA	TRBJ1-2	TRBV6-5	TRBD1	TGTGCCAGCAGCCGGGACAGGGTTAGTGGCTACACCTTC	CASSRDRVSGYTF
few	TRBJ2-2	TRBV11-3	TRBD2	TGTGCCAGCAGCTTAGTAGCGGGGGCCGCGAACACCGGGGAGCTGTTTTTT	CASSLVAGAANTGELFF
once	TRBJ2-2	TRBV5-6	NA	TGTGCCAGCAGCGTGTGGGGGCGCGAGGACACCGGGGAGCTGTTTTTT	CASSVWGREDTGELFF
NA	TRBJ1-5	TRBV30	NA	TGTGCCTGGAGTGTGTCGGGCAATCAGCCCCAGCATTTT	CAWSVSGNQPQHF
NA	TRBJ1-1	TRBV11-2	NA	TGTGCCAGCAGCTCCGGGTTGGGGGGGTCTGAAGCTTTCTTT	CASSSGLGGSEAFF
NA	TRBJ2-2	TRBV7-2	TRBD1	TGTGCCAGCAGATTAGGGACAGCTTCCAACACCGGGGAGCTGTTTTTT	CASRLGTASNTGELFF
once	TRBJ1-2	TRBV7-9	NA	TGTGCCAGCAGCTCTGGGGACTCCTATGGCTACACCTTC	CASSSGDSYGYTF
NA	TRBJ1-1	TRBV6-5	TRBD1	TGTGCCAGCGGGGGAACTAGGACAGGGGACACTGAAGCTTTCTTT	CASGGTRTGDTEAFF
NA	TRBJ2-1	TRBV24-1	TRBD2	TGTGCCACCAGTGACCCCCTAGCGGGAGTGCACAATGAGCAGTTCTTC	CATSDPLAGVHNEQFF
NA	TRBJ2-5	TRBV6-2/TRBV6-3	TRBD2	TGTGCCAGCAGTTACTCTAGCGGGGGGCTAGCTTCAGGGGAGACCCAGTACTTC	CASSYSSGGLASGETQYF
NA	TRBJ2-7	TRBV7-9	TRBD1	TGTGCCAGCAGCTCGGGACAGCCCTACGAGCAGTACTTC	CASSSGQPYEQYF
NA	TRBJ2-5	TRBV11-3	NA	TGTGCCAGCAGCTTAGTCCTGGGGGGTACAGAGACCCAGTACTTC	CASSLVLGGTETQYF
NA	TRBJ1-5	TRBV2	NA	TGTGCCAGCAGGAGTGACTTAAATAGCAATCAGCCCCAGCATTTT	CASRSDLNSNQPQHF
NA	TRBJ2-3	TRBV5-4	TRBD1	TGTGCCAGCAGCTTGGCCACAACCGGGACAGGTAGTCAGTATTTT	CASSLATTGTGSQYF
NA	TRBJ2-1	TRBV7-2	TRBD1	TGTGCCAGCAGCGTAAGACAGGGGGCTTGGAATGAGCAGTTCTTC	CASSVRQGAWNEQFF
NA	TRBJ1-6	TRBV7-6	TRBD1	TGTGCCAGCAGCTTACAGGGGGCGTATAATTCACCCCTCCACTTT	CASSLQGAYNSPLHF
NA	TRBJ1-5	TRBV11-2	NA	TGTGCCAGCAGCCCGGACAGTTCTAGCAATCAGCCCCAGCATTTT	CASSPDSSSNQPQHF
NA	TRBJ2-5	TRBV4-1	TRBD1	TGCGCCAGCAGCCTGGGGACAGCCCGGGAGACCCAGTACTTC	CASSLGTARETQYF
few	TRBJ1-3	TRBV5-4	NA	TGTGCCAGCACAGCAGGATCCTCTGGAAACACCATATATTTT	CASTAGSSGNTIYF
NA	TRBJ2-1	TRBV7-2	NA	TGTGCCAGCAGCCCCAAAACTAGCAACCACAATGAGCAGTTCTTC	CASSPKTSNHNEQFF
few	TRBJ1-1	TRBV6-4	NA	TGTGCCAGCCAACAAATTAAACAGATGAACACTGAAGCTTTCTTT	CASQQIKQMNTEAFF
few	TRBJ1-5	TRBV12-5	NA	TGTGCTAGTGGTTCCTCCGGGGGATATAGCAATCAGCCCCAGCATTTT	CASGSSGGYSNQPQHF